This T cell receptor beta chain was sequenced in a study of control samples from healthy donors and cancer patients. Using immunoSEQ multiplex PCR, the repertoire was profiled, and TCRdb retains in-frame clones only, with some absent. Here the sample spans approximately 190,000 clones, roughly nine tenths being singletons. Germline assignment: CDR1 LNHDA and CDR2 SQIVND (reference sequence). Trimming took off 10 bases at V and 4 bases at J, with 13 bases between the two ends. This CDR3 spans 13 amino acids. V and J are TRBV19 and TRBJ1-4; unclear D gene. The material sequenced was blood. The sequence came from a man aged 25-45 years in good health. The CDR3 region is CATRTPYNEKLFF. For the CDR3, the DNA is TGTGCCACGAGGACGCCGTATAATGAAAAACTGTTTTTT.